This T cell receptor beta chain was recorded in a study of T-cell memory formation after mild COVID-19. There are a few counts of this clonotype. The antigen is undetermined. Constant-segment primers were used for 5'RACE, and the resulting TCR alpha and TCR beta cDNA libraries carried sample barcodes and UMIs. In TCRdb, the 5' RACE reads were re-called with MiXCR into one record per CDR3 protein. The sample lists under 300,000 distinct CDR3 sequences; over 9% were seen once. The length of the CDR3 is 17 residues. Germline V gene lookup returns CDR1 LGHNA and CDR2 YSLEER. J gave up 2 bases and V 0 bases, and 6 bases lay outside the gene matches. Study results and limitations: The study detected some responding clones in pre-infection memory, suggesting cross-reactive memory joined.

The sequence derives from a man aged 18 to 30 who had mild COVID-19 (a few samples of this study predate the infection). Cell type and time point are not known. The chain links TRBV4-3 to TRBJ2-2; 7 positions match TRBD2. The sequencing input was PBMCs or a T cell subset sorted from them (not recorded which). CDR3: CASSQETSGVNTGELFF. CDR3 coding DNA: TGCGCCAGCAGCCAAGAGACGAGCGGGGTCAACACCGGGGAGCTGTTTTTT.